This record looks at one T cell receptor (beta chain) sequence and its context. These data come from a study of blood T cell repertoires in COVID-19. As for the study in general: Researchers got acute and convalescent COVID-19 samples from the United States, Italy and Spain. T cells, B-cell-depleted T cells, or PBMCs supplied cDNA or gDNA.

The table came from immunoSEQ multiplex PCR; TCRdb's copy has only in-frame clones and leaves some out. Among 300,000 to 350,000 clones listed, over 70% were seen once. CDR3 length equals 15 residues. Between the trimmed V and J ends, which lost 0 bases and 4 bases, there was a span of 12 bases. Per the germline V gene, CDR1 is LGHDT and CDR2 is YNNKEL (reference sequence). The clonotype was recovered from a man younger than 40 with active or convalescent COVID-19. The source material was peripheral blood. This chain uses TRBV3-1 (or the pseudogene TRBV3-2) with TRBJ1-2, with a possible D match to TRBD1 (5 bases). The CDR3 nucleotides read TGTGCCAGCAGCCAAGATTGGGGGGGAGGCTATGGCTACACCTTC. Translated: CASSQDWGGGYGYTF.